A selection of T cell receptor beta chains follows, all from one sample in a study of graft-versus-host responses after intestinal transplantation. Generated by immunoSEQ multiplex PCR, the TCRdb table keeps only in-frame clones and is missing some. There are about 38,000 clones in the sample; under 85% occur only once, and roughly 4% lies in the top ten. The source was PBMCs, collected about 38 months after transplant. Receptors originate from a human patient who received an intestinal transplant, so some T cells may come from the graft donor. The CDR3 runs from the conserved cysteine through the conserved F or W. A D gene is named only where the DNA matches it firmly. The size entry is marked missing in some rows and otherwise reads once, few, many or a size class.

TRBV19	-	16	-	TRBJ2-2	CASSIPAGINTGELFF	TGTGCCAGTAGTATCCCGGCGGGAATTAACACCGGGGAGCTGTTTTTT
TRBV5-4	once	14	-	TRBJ1-2	CASSSQGSNYGYTF	TGTGCCAGCAGCTCGCAGGGATCTAACTATGGCTACACCTTC
TRBV2	-	13	TRBD1	TRBJ2-7	CASRGTGFHEQYF	TGTGCCAGCAGGGGGACAGGATTCCACGAGCAGTACTTC
TRBV19	-	15	TRBD1	TRBJ1-1	CASTRDPQGRTEAFF	TGTGCCAGTACCAGAGACCCACAGGGGAGGACTGAAGCTTTCTTT
TRBV30	-	14	-	TRBJ1-6	CAWSIIGGNSPLHF	TGTGCCTGGAGTATCATAGGGGGGAATTCACCCCTCCACTTT
TRBV4-2	-	15	-	TRBJ2-3	CASKITGKRTDTQYF	TGTGCCAGCAAGATCACCGGAAAACGCACAGATACGCAGTATTTT
TRBV29-1	-	13	-	TRBJ2-1	CSVVVGVHNEQFF	TGCAGCGTTGTGGTGGGAGTCCACAATGAGCAGTTCTTC
TRBV4-1	-	14	-	TRBJ1-1	CASSQREQDTEAFF	TGCGCCAGCAGCCAAAGGGAACAGGACACTGAAGCTTTCTTT
TRBV27	-	19	TRBD2	TRBJ2-1	CASSLLPGDGLAAYNEQFF	TGTGCCAGCAGTTTACTACCAGGGGACGGACTAGCGGCTTACAATGAGCAGTTCTTC
TRBV5-6	-	14	TRBD1	TRBJ2-7	CASSLGTGTYEQYF	TGTGCCAGCAGCCTCGGGACAGGTACCTACGAGCAGTACTTC
TRBV5-1	-	16	TRBD1	TRBJ2-3	CASRRSGQGVTDTQYF	TGCGCCAGCAGGCGCTCGGGACAGGGAGTCACAGATACGCAGTATTTT
TRBV27	-	13	TRBD1	TRBJ2-7	CASSTTGGYEQYF	TGTGCCAGCAGTACGACAGGGGGCTACGAGCAGTACTTC
TRBV4-1	-	15	-	TRBJ1-2	CASSQRVTSNYGYTF	TGCGCCAGCAGCCAAAGGGTAACATCCAACTATGGCTACACCTTC
TRBV27	-	17	TRBD2	TRBJ2-3	CASSVDPPGLIKDTQYF	TGTGCCAGCAGCGTCGACCCCCCGGGACTAATAAAAGATACGCAGTATTTT
TRBV2	-	16	-	TRBJ2-1	CASSEEEVLSYNEQFF	TGTGCCAGCAGTGAAGAGGAGGTCCTCTCCTACAATGAGCAGTTCTTC
TRBV10-1	-	13	-	TRBJ2-2	CASRSVVTGELFF	TGCGCCAGCAGATCCGTAGTCACCGGGGAGCTGTTTTTT
TRBV2	-	15	-	TRBJ2-1	CASEGGPQGGYEQFF	TGTGCCAGCGAAGGGGGTCCACAGGGCGGGTATGAGCAGTTCTTC
TRBV10-3	-	14	TRBD1	TRBJ1-1	CAISERDRAQAAFF	TGTGCCATCAGTGAGCGGGACAGGGCGCAGGCGGCTTTCTTT
TRBV10-2	-	18	-	TRBJ2-1	CASSESVLQKGAYNEQFF	TGCGCCAGCAGTGAGTCGGTACTCCAAAAAGGGGCATATAATGAGCAGTTCTTC
TRBV15	-	14	TRBD1	TRBJ1-2	CATSWQGADYGYTF	TGTGCCACCAGCTGGCAGGGGGCAGACTATGGCTACACCTTC
TRBV6-1	-	13	-	TRBJ1-2	CASSPDTYYGYTF	TGTGCCAGCAGTCCGGACACCTACTATGGCTACACCTTC
TRBV29-1	-	12	-	TRBJ1-2	CSVETERYGYTF	TGCAGCGTTGAAACAGAGAGATATGGCTACACCTTC
TRBV18	-	18	TRBD2	TRBJ2-5	CASSPPMGELAGGETQYF	TGTGCCAGCTCACCACCGATGGGGGAACTAGCGGGAGGAGAGACCCAGTACTTC
TRBV7-3	-	13	-	TRBJ1-1	CASSLTGSTEAFF	TGTGCCAGCAGCTTAACAGGGTCCACTGAAGCTTTCTTT
TRBV28	-	14	-	TRBJ2-3	CASSLAGPTDTQYF	TGTGCCAGCAGTTTGGCGGGGCCCACAGATACGCAGTATTTT
TRBV19	once	13	-	TRBJ2-7	CASSIQGSGEQYF	TGTGCCAGTAGTATCCAGGGCTCGGGCGAGCAGTACTTC
TRBV5-8	-	15	TRBD1	TRBJ1-4	CASSLVGTGDEKLFF	TGTGCCAGCAGCTTGGTGGGGACAGGGGATGAAAAACTGTTTTTT
TRBV7-8	-	13	-	TRBJ2-1	CASSPHRIHEQFF	TGTGCCAGCAGCCCCCACAGGATCCATGAGCAGTTCTTC
TRBV4-2	few	15	-	TRBJ2-5	CASSQEGTVQETQYF	TGTGCCAGCAGCCAGGAGGGGACGGTCCAAGAGACCCAGTACTTC
TRBV5-5	few	14	TRBD1	TRBJ1-1	CASSLGQGLTEAFF	TGTGCCAGCAGCTTGGGACAGGGTCTCACTGAAGCTTTCTTT
TRBV28	-	15	TRBD1	TRBJ1-4	CASSSPGQRNEKLFF	TGTGCCAGCTCCTCTCCGGGACAGCGGAATGAAAAACTGTTTTTT
TRBV19	-	14	-	TRBJ2-2	CASRARSLTGELFF	TGTGCCAGTAGAGCCCGGTCCCTCACCGGGGAGCTGTTTTTT
TRBV13	-	18	TRBD2	TRBJ2-3	CASSLSPGTSVRTDTQYF	TGTGCCAGCAGCCTCTCACCCGGGACTAGCGTTAGGACAGATACGCAGTATTTT
TRBV7-1	-	16	TRBD2	TRBJ2-7	CASSRETIAGATEQYF	TGTGCCAGCAGCAGAGAGACTATAGCGGGAGCGACCGAGCAGTACTTC
TRBV28	-	15	-	TRBJ2-7	CASSSPSGGAYEQYF	TGTGCCAGCAGTTCTCCCTCGGGGGGCGCCTACGAGCAGTACTTC
TRBV9	medium-sized	15	TRBD1	TRBJ2-3	CASSASGGPTDTQYF	TGTGCCAGCAGCGCCTCAGGGGGCCCCACAGATACGCAGTATTTT
TRBV11-2	-	13	-	TRBJ1-1	CASSLEGVGGAFF	TGTGCCAGCAGCTTAGAAGGGGTCGGAGGAGCTTTCTTT
TRBV28	-	15	-	TRBJ1-3	CASSGLTSSGNTIYF	TGTGCCAGCAGTGGACTCACGAGCTCTGGAAACACCATATATTTT
TRBV7-2	-	15	-	TRBJ2-7	CASSLEGYLGYEQYF	TGTGCCAGCAGCTTAGAAGGGTATTTGGGCTACGAGCAGTACTTC
TRBV7-9	-	16	-	TRBJ2-7	CASSSYDGTGTYEQYF	TGTGCCAGCAGCTCCTATGATGGCACAGGGACCTACGAGCAGTACTTC
TRBV27	-	19	TRBD2	TRBJ2-3	CASSSLPGLAGGGTDTQYF	TGTGCCAGCAGTTCTCTTCCGGGACTAGCGGGAGGGGGCACAGATACGCAGTATTTT
TRBV5-1	-	17	-	TRBJ2-2	CASSLAVGKFRTGELFF	TGCGCCAGCAGCTTGGCCGTGGGGAAGTTTAGGACCGGGGAGCTGTTTTTT
TRBV7-2	once	13	-	TRBJ2-7	CASSLLAPYEQYF	TGTGCCAGCAGCTTATTGGCCCCTTACGAGCAGTACTTC
TRBV30	-	12	-	TRBJ2-7	CAWSVLSWEQYF	TGTGCCTGGAGTGTACTGTCTTGGGAGCAGTACTTC
TRBV5-1	-	16	-	TRBJ2-3	CASSLAGRGSTDTQYF	TGCGCCAGCAGCTTGGCCGGGCGGGGTAGCACAGATACGCAGTATTTT
TRBV6-5	-	14	-	TRBJ2-7	CASGHPRRRDEQYF	TGTGCCAGCGGCCACCCCAGGAGGCGGGACGAGCAGTACTTC
TRBV30	-	17	-	TRBJ1-2	CAWSVRLIWELNYGYTF	TGTGCCTGGAGTGTACGGTTGATCTGGGAACTAAACTATGGCTACACCTTC
TRBV7-9	-	15	TRBD2	TRBJ2-1	CASSLLSGKGNEQFF	TGTGCCAGCAGCTTGCTTAGCGGGAAAGGGAATGAGCAGTTCTTC